This T cell receptor beta chain originates from a study of CD8+CD57+ T cells in acquired aplastic anemia. Looking at the study overall: The study obtained 9 million to 11 million reads on average for CD4+ cells from healthy donors.

With 0 bases clipped from V and 7 bases from J, the junction kept 6 bases outside the gene matches. The CDR3 loop spans 14 amino acids. Germline lookup yields CDR1 DFQATT and CDR2 SNEGSKA (reference sequence). Genomic DNA templated the TCR beta VDJ and CDR3 profiling. TCRdb used MiXCR to reprocess the reads, holding one entry per CDR3 protein. The table includes some 120,000 distinct CDR3 sequences, 48% detected once. Sequencing input: sorted CD4+, CD8+, or CD8+CD57+ T cells (not recorded which) from PBMCs. This receptor was taken from a human donor in good health, serving as a control. The V call is TRBV20-1, the J call TRBJ2-3; 8 bases fit TRBD2. The CDR3 here is CSARETSGVHTQYF. CDR3 in DNA: TGCAGTGCTAGAGAAACTAGCGGAGTCCATACGCAGTATTTT.